The next 13 T cell receptor beta chains were all read from a single sample in a study of blood T cell repertoires in COVID-19. Profiled with immunoSEQ multiplex PCR; TCRdb holds only in-frame clones, not every one. The table includes 120,000 to 150,000 clones, almost 90% detected once. The sequencing sample was made of peripheral blood. These receptors all come from a woman aged 55-69 years with acute or convalescent COVID-19.

The chain carries TRBV18 and TRBJ1-1; tentatively, D is TRBD1 (5 bases). CDR1 is KGHSH, CDR2 LQKENI, per germline. This CDR3 is built from 14 residues. Trimming pared 0 bases from V and 8 bases from J, leaving 13 bases between. CDR3 region: CASSPPRDSGEAFF. In DNA, the CDR3 is TGTGCCAGCTCACCACCCCGGGACTCGGGAGAAGCTTTCTTT.

This chain connects TRBV19 to TRBJ2-7, with TRBD1 identical over 8 bases. Per germline, CDR1 LNHDA and CDR2 SQIVND (reference sequence). The CDR3 is 17 residues long. The V segment lost 4 bases and the J segment 3 bases; nucleotides outside the gene matches: 14. For the CDR3, the DNA is TGTGCCAGTAGTACCAGCCCCGGGACAGGTATCCTCTACGAGCAGTACTTC. It encodes CASSTSPGTGILYEQYF. The variable domain in full, completed from reference TRBV19 and TRBJ2-7, reads DGGITQSPKYLFRKEGQNVTLSCEQNLNHDAMYWYRQDPGQGLRLIYYSQIVNDFQKGDIAEGYSVSREKKESFPLTVTSAQKNPTAFYLCASSTSPGTGILYEQYFGPGTRLTVT.

The chain couples TRBV12-3 or TRBV12-4 to TRBJ2-1; D call uncertain. The CDR3 extends over 12 amino acids. With 7 bases removed from V and 7 bases from J, the gap between germline ends came to 11 bases. For the CDR3, the DNA is TGTGCCAGCAACCCCTCTAGGAATGAGCAGTTCTTC. Translated, it gives CASNPSRNEQFF.

The genes are TRBV6-5 and TRBJ1-2, with no clear D. Trimming took 8 bases from V and 2 from J, leaving 15 bases between them. The CDR3 runs to 14 residues. Germline loops: CDR1 MNHEY, CDR2 SVGAGI. CDR3: CASVTVFNNYGYTF. The DNA of the CDR3 is TGTGCCAGCGTTACAGTTTTTAACAACTATGGCTACACCTTC.

The V call is TRBV28, the J call TRBJ1-4; D is perhaps TRBD1 (5 bases). This CDR3 contains 13 residues. V was cut by 10 bases and J by 8 bases, with 17 bases left in between. Germline loops: CDR1 MDHEN, CDR2 SYDVKM. CDR3 residues: CATRGPSLEKLFF. The DNA for the CDR3 is TGTGCCACAAGGGGTCCGTCCCTGGAAAAACTGTTTTTT.

The chain uses TRBV18 and TRBJ2-5; 10 nucleotides align to TRBD2. Germline V gene data show CDR1 as KGHSH and CDR2 as LQKENI. The CDR3 length is 16 residues. The J segment lost 4 bases and the V segment lost 4 bases, leaving 9 bases of the junction unmatched. The CDR3 coding sequence is TGTGCCAGCTCACTCACGAGCGGGGGGGCCCGAGAGACCCAGTACTTC. It specifies CASSLTSGGARETQYF.

The chain links TRBV6-5 to TRBJ2-7; TRBD1 matches at 7 bases. The V gene's germline CDR1 is MNHEY and CDR2 SVGAGI. This CDR3 spans 15 amino acids. V lost 8 bases and J lost 2; bases outside the gene matches: 12. The CDR3 nucleotides are TGTGCCAGCTCTAAGGGCACAGGGGCCCCCTACGAGCAGTACTTC. Translation: CASSKGTGAPYEQYF.

The rearrangement joins TRBV28 to TRBJ1-4; no clear D gene. Germline values: CDR1 MDHEN, CDR2 SYDVKM. The V and J ends lost 4 bases and 7 bases respectively, with 13 bases between them. The CDR3 has 14 residues. CDR3 DNA sequence: TGTGCCAGCAGTTACGGGGATGAAGGTGAAAAACTGTTTTTT. Protein: CASSYGDEGEKLFF.

This clone has only a few counts. The chain employs TRBV11-2 and TRBJ2-1; D may be TRBD1 (5 bases). Looked up from germline, CDR1 is SGHAT and CDR2 is FQNNGV. The CDR3 runs to 15 residues. With 5 bases removed from V and 6 bases from J, the gap between germline ends came to 17 bases. The CDR3 DNA reads as TGTGCCAGCAGCCTACTCCGTCACAGGCGCAATGAGCAGTTCTTC. Its translation: CASSLLRHRRNEQFF.

V gene TRBV15 combines with J gene TRBJ1-6; 7 nucleotides agree with TRBD1. Unmatched junction bases numbered 5, after V lost 4 bases and J lost 5 bases. The CDR3 runs 15 residues. The germline gives CDR1 LNHNV, CDR2 YYDKDF (reference sequence). The CDR3 loop is CATSNRQGDNSPLHF. For the CDR3, the DNA is TGTGCCACCAGCAACAGACAGGGCGATAATTCACCCCTCCACTTT.

The chain uses TRBV3-1 (or the pseudogene TRBV3-2) and TRBJ1-1; D unclear. Germline values: CDR1 LGHDT, CDR2 YNNKEL (reference sequence). The CDR3 totals 17 residues. V was cut by 2 bases and J by 0 bases, with 16 bases left in between. CDR3 DNA: TGTGCCAGCAGCCAATCGCCTACAGTACAGATGAACACTGAAGCTTTCTTT. As protein: CASSQSPTVQMNTEAFF.

The CDR3 here is CASSPGDRGYQETQYF. The CDR3 DNA sequence: TGTGCCAGCAGCCCAGGGGACAGGGGGTATCAAGAGACCCAGTACTTC. This chain connects TRBV3-1 (or the pseudogene TRBV3-2) to TRBJ2-5; 11 bases align to TRBD1. The CDR3 runs to 16 residues. Germline CDR1 LGHDT, CDR2 YNNKEL (reference sequence). Germline trimming cut 4 bases from V and 2 bases from J; bases unmatched to any gene: 6.

The chain joins TRBV7-9 to TRBJ2-5; 12 bases align to TRBD2. This CDR3 region has 14 residues. Germline assignment: CDR1 SEHNR and CDR2 FQNEAQ (reference sequence). V was clipped by 6 bases and J by 5 bases; unmatched bases: 4. The CDR3 here is CASSSGLAGETQYF. For the CDR3, the DNA is TGTGCCAGCAGTTCGGGACTAGCGGGTGAGACCCAGTACTTC.